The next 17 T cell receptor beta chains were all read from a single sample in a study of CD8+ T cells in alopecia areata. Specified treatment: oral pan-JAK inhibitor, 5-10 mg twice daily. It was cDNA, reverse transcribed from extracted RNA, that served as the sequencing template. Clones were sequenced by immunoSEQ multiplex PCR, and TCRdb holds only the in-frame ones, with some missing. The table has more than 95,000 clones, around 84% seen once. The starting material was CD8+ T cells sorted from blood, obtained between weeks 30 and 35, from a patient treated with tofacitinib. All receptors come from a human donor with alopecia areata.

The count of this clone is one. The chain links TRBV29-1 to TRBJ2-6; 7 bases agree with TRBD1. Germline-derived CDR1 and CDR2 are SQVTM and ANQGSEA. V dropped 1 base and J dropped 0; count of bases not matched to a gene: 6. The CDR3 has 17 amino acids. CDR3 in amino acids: CSVEVTGSNSGANVLTF. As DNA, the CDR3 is TGCAGCGTTGAAGTGACAGGGTCGAACTCTGGGGCCAACGTCCTGACTTTC. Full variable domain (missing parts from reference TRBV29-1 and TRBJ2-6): SAVISQKPSRDICQRGTSLTIQCQVDSQVTMMFWYRQQPGQSLTLIATANQGSEATYESGFVIDKFPISRPNLTFSTLTVSNMSPEDSSIYLCSVEVTGSNSGANVLTFGAGSRLTVL.

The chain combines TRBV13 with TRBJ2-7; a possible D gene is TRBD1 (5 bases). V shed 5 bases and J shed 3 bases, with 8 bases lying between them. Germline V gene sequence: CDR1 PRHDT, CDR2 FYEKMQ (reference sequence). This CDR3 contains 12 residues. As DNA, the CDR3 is TGTGCCAGCAGCCCTACAGGCTACGAGCAGTACTTC. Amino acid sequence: CASSPTGYEQYF.

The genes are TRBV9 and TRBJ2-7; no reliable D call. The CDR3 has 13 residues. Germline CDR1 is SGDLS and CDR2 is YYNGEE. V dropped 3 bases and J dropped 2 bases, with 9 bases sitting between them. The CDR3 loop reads CASSGTRTYEQYF. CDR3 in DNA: TGTGCCAGCAGCGGGACCCGAACCTACGAGCAGTACTTC.

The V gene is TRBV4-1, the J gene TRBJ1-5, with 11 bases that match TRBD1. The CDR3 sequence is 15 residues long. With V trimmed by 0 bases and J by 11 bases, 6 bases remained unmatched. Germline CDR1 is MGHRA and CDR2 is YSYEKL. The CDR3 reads CASSQEPGQGATQHF. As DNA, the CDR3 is TGCGCCAGCAGCCAAGAACCCGGACAGGGGGCGACCCAGCATTTT.

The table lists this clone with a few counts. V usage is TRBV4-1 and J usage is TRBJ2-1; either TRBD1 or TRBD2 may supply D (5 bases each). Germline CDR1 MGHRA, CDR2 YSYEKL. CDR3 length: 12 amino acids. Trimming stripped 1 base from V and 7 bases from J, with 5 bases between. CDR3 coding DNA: TGCGCCAGCAGCCAAGGGGGGAATGAGCAGTTCTTC. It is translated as CASSQGGNEQFF.

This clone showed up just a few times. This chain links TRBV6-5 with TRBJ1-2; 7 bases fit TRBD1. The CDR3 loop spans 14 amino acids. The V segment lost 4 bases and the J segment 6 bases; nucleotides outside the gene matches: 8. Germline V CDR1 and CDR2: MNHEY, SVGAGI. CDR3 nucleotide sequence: TGTGCCAGCAGTTCCGACAGGGCAGCGGATGGCTACACCTTC. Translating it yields CASSSDRAADGYTF.

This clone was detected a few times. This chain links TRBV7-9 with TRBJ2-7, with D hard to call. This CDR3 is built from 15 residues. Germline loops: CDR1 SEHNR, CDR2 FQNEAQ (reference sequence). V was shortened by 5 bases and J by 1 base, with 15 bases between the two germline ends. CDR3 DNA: TGTGCCAGCAGCCCCCGCGGCGGCCTATCCTACGAGCAGTACTTC. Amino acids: CASSPRGGLSYEQYF.

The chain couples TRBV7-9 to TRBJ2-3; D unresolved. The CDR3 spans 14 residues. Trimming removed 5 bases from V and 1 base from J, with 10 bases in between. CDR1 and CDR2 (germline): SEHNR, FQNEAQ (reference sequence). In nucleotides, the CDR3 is TGTGCCAGCAGCCCGGATTATCGCACAGATACGCAGTATTTT. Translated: CASSPDYRTDTQYF.

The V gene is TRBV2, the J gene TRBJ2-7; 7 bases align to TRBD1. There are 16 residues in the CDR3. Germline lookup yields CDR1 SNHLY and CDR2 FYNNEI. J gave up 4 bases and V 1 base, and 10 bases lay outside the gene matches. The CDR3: CASSEVGDSSLYEQYF. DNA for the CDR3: TGTGCCAGCAGTGAAGTCGGGGACAGCTCTTTATACGAGCAGTACTTC. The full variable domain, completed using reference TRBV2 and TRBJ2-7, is EPEVTQTPSHQVTQMGQEVILRCVPISNHLYFYWYRQILGQKVEFLVSFYNNEISEKSEIFDDQFSVERPDGSNFTLKIRSTKLEDSAMYFCASSEVGDSSLYEQYFGPGTRLTVT.

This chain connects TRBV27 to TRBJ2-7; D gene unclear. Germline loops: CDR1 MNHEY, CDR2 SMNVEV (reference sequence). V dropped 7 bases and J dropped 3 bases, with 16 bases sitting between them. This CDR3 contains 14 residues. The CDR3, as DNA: TGTGCCAGCAAAACGGACGCACCGAACTACGAGCAGTACTTC. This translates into CASKTDAPNYEQYF.

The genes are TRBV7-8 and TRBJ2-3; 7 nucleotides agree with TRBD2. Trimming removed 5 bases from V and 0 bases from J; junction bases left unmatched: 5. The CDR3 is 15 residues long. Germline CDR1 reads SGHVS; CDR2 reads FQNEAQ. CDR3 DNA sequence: TGTGCCAGCAGCCCCGGGGGGAGCAGCACAGATACGCAGTATTTT. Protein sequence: CASSPGGSSTDTQYF.

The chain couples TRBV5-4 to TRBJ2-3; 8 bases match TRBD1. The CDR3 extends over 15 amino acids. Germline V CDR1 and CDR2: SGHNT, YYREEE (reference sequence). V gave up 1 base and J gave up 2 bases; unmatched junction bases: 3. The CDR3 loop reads CASSLRDRLTDTQYF. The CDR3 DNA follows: TGTGCCAGCAGCTTGCGGGACAGGCTCACAGATACGCAGTATTTT.

The CDR3 sequence: CATSRPTVYNEQFF. In DNA, the CDR3 is TGTGCCACCAGCAGGCCCACAGTATACAATGAGCAGTTCTTC. This rearrangement joins TRBV15 to TRBJ2-1; D is unresolved. Germline V CDR1 and CDR2: LNHNV, YYDKDF (reference sequence). Trimming stripped 3 bases from V and 4 bases from J, with 10 bases between. The CDR3 extends over 14 amino acids. Looking up the rest from reference TRBV15 and TRBJ2-1 gives the full variable domain: DAMVIQNPRYQVTQFGKPVTLSCSQTLNHNVMYWYQQKSSQAPKLLFHYYDKDFNNEADTPDNFQSRRPNTSFCFLDIRSPGLGDTAMYLCATSRPTVYNEQFFGPGTRLTVL.

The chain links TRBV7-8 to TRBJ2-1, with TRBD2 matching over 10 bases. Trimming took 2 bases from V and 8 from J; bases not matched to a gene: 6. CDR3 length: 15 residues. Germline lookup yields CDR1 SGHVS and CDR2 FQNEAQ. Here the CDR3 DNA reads TGTGCCAGCAGCTTAATGAGCGGGAGGGATGATGAGCAGTTCTTC. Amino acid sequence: CASSLMSGRDDEQFF.

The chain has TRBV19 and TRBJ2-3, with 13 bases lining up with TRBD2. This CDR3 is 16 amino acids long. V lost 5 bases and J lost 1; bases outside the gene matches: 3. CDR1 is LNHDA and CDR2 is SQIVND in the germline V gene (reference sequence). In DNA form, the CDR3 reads TGTGCCAGTAGTGAAGGGACTAGCGGGGGCACAGATACGCAGTATTTT. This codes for CASSEGTSGGTDTQYF.

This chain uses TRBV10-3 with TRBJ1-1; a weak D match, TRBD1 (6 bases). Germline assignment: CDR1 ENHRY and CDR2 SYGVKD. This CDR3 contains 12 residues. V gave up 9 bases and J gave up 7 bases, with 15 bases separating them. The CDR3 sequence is CAIEDKGGEAFF. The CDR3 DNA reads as TGTGCCATTGAAGACAAAGGGGGTGAAGCTTTCTTT.

The DNA of the CDR3 is TGCGCCAGTCATACGGAGAACACTGAAGCTTTCTTT. It specifies CASHTENTEAFF. The chain employs TRBV5-1 and TRBJ1-1; the D is unclear. This CDR3 is built from 12 residues. Trimming took off 8 bases at V and 1 base at J, with 9 bases between the two ends. The germline V gene has CDR1 SGHRS and CDR2 YFSETQ.